This entry is about one T cell receptor (beta chain). Its recognized antigen is unknown. Base qualities are not at hand, and no much larger clone is one base apart. The immunoSEQ Assay, a bias-controlled multiplex PCR, was used to amplify TCRbeta CDR3 regions from genomic DNA. Turning to the authors' computational methods: The number of nucleated cells in each sample was estimated from the amplification of reference gene primers within the assay. To quantify the absolute abundance of each unique TCRbeta CDR3 rearrangement, sequence reads were collapsed and filtered. For each sample, productive Simpson clonality was calculated by taking the square root of Simpson's diversity index across productive rearrangements. The table was pulled from immuneACCESS by TCRdb, which kept in-frame rearrangements only. Such tables lose some clones; where checked, under half of the loss comes from unresolved V genes, and the rest has no known cause. D and trimming were read from the DNA, whereas the V and J calls and clone size are those reported in that table. The sample profile shows roughly 410,000 clones; more than 75% of them were found once. The ten largest clones represent roughly 2.1% of the sample.

The germline V gene supplies CDR1 SGHRS and CDR2 YFSETQ. Trimming leaves V shorter by 3 bases and J shorter by 6 bases, with the junction holding 7 bases beyond the gene matches. The CDR3 starts with the cysteine, ends with the phenylalanine, and has 16 residues. Only the CDR3 DNA is retained, 48 bases long and in frame from the first base. This entry is derived from a study of blood T cell repertoires in COVID-19 (dated by TCRdb to 2020 to 2021). As for the study more broadly: Samples from collaborators originated in the United States, Italy and Spain and spanned both the acute and convalescent phases of COVID-19. The material from the prospective study consisted of cDNA or gDNA derived from T cells, B-cell-depleted T cells, or PBMCs. Subjects who had been exposed to COVID-19, were actively infected with it, or had recovered from it provided the deeply sampled blood TCRbeta repertoires that made up the dataset. The repertoires were released in a freely available public database intended as a resource for research on the immune response to SARS-CoV-2. The samples were drawn from the first 160 participants of the ongoing ImmuneRACE study and from roughly 1,300 subjects provided by 6 global collaborators. The sample metadata nearly always contained a de-identified subject ID, COVID-19 status, age in years and sex. Where available, HLA class I and class II types were obtained from metadata supplied by the sample provider rather than from assay-based typing. What the study reported, not specific to this receptor: How much clinical and demographic metadata was included differed by source and by participant, and the metadata was provided uncurated.

At one collaborating source in Seattle, patients were enrolled during active infection and were followed longitudinally through the course of disease. Collaborating institutions collected whole blood in K2EDTA tubes following their own protocols. For TCRbeta analysis, collaborator samples were shipped as frozen whole blood, as isolated PBMCs, or as DNA extracted from either sample type. Sequencing was performed on peripheral blood. The TCR comes from a woman between 55 and 75 years old with COVID-19, enrolled during active disease. The sequence links TRBV5-1 to TRBJ1-6; 9 bases in the junction line up with TRBD1. The nucleotides read TGCGCCAGCAGCTGGGGGACAGGGCTGGTTAATTCACCCCTCCACTTT. This translates into CASSWGTGLVNSPLHF.